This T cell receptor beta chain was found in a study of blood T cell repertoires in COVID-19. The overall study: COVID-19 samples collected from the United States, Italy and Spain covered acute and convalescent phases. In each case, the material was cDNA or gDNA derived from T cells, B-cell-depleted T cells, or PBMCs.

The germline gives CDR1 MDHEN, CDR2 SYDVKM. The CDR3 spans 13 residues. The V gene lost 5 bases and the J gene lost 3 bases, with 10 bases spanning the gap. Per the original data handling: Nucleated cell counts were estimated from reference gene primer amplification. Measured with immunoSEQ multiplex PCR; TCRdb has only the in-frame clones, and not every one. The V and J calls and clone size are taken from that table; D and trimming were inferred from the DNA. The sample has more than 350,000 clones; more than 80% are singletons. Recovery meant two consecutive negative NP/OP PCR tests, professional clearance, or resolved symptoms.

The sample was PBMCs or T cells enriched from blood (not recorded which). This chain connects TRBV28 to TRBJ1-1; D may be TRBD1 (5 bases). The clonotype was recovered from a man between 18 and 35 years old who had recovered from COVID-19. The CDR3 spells CASSRGGDTEAFF. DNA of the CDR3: TGTGCCAGCAGTAGGGGTGGGGACACTGAAGCTTTCTTT.